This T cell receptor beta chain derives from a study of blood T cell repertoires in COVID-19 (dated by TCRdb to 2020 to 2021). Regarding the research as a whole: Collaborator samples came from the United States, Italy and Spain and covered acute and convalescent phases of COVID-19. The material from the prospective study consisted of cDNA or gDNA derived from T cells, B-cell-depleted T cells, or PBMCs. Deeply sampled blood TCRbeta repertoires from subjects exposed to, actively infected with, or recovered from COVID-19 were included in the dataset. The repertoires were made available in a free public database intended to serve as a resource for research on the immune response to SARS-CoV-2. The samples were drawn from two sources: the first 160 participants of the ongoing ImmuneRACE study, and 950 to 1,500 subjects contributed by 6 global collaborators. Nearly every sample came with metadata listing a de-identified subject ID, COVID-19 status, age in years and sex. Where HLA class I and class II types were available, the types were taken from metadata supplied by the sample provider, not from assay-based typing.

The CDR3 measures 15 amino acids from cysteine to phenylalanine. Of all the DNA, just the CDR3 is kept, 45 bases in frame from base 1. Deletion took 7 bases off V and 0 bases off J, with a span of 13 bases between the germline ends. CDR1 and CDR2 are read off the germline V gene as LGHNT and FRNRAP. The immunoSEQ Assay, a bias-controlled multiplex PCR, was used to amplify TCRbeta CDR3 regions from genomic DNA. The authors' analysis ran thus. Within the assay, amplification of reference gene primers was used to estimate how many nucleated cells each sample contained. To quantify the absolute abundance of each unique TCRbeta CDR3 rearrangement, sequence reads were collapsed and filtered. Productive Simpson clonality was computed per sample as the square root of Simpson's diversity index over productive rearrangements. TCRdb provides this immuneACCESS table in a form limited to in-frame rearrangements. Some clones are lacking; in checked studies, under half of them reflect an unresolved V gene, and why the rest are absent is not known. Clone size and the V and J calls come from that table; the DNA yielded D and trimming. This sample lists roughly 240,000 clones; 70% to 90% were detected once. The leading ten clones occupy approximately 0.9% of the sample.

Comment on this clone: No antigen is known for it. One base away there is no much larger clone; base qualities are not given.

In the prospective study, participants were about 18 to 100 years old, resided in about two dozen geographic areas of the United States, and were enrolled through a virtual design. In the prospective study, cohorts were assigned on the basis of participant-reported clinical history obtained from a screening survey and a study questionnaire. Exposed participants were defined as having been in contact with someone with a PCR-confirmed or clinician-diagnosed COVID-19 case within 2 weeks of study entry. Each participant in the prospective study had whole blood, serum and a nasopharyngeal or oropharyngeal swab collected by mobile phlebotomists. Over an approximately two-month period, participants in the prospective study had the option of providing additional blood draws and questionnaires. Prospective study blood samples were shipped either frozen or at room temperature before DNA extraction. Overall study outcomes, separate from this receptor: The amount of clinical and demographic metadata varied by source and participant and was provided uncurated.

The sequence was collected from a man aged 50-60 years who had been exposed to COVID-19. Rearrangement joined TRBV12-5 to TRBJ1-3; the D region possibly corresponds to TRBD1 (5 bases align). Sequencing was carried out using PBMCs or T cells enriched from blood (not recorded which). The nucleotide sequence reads TGTGCTAGTGCCCCCGACAGTACCTCTGGAAACACCATATATTTT. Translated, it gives CASAPDSTSGNTIYF.